The count of the clone carrying this T cell receptor (beta chain) is one. This sample is drawn from a study of glioma-infiltrating T cells after dendritic cell vaccination. Study summary: Dendritic cell vaccination trial patients had either newly diagnosed or recurrent glioblastoma.

Method: immunoSEQ multiplex PCR; TCRdb's copy keeps in-frame clones and lacks some. The repertoire holds roughly 82,000 clones, with about 90% as singletons. V was shortened by 6 bases and J by 5 bases, with 22 bases between the two germline ends. CDR1 and CDR2 (germline): WNHNN, SYGVQD (reference sequence). The CDR3 runs 16 residues. The receptor comes from a human donor with glioblastoma. The genes are TRBV10-1 and TRBJ1-2; weak D call: TRBD1 (5 bases). The sample in question was blood, obtained before dendritic cell vaccination. The CDR3: CASRDTVTPTGYGYTF. CDR3 nucleotides: TGCGCCAGCAGGGACACAGTTACCCCCACGGGTTATGGCTACACCTTC.